This T cell receptor (beta chain) derives from a study of persistence of HIV-infected CD4 T cells. Cells were stimulated with overlapping HIV-1 Gag 15-mer peptides. Responding CD4+ T cells were sorted by upregulation of both CD40 ligand and CD69. Plasma HIV-1 RNA stayed below 50 copies/mL for at least 4 years. This was the immunoSEQ version 4 assay in survey mode. Template was genomic DNA at 7.5 to 10 ng/uL, with up to about 1 ug used per sample. Produced via immunoSEQ multiplex PCR; TCRdb's table is partial and in-frame only. The sample gives tens of thousands of clones, 70% of which show up once; roughly 1.5% is in the top ten. The CDR3 has 11 residues. The germline V gene has CDR1 GTSNPN and CDR2 SVGIG (reference sequence). The V end was cut by 5 bases, the J end by 4 bases, with 6 bases between. Worth noting for this clone: Antigen unknown.

This chain connects TRBV30 to TRBJ2-1; D uncertain. Sample: CD4+ T cells sorted from PBMCs after approximately 19-hour stimulation, taken from a patient who received antiretroviral therapy. This clonotype originated in an adult man with HIV who was CMV-seropositive. CDR3: CAWAKYNEQFF. CDR3 nucleotide sequence: TGTGCCTGGGCCAAATACAATGAGCAGTTCTTC.